This TCR beta chain comes out of a study of vaccination and CD4 T cells after COVID-19. About the study: Control cultures received a CEFX pool, an HIV-1 Nef pool, or no peptide.

Germline V gives CDR1 MNHEY, CDR2 SMNVEV (reference sequence). Trimming took off 4 bases at V and 4 bases at J, with 17 bases between the two ends. The CDR3 totals 16 residues. The Oncomine TCR Beta short-read assay was applied to DNA of cultured CD4+ T cells. TCRdb ran MiXCR on the PCR reads and lists one entry per CDR3 protein. The repertoire has around 15,000 distinct CDR3 sequences, roughly two fifths of them found once; the top ten carry roughly 3.5%. The treatment was: roughly ten-day PBMC culture with coronavirus spike peptide pools or control peptides (ViraFEST assay). Positive PCR dates ranged from March to December 2020; these dates predated US Alpha, Beta and Delta variants. Details on this clonotype: Its antigen is unknown.

The sequence was collected from a human donor who had recovered from COVID-19. The rearrangement links TRBV27 to TRBJ2-1; D is possibly TRBD1 or TRBD2 (5 bases each). Specimen: CD4+ T cells from blood, cultured in vitro. In nucleotides, the CDR3 is TGTGCCAGCAGTTCTCGACTTGCTTGGGGGTACAATGAGCAGTTCTTC. It yields the protein CASSSRLAWGYNEQFF.